The 22 T cell receptor beta chains listed next were all sequenced from one sample in a study of T cell responses to AZD1222 COVID-19 vaccine. The repertoire was sequenced with immunoSEQ multiplex PCR; TCRdb's copy has only in-frame clones and lacks some. The sample lists under 300,000 clones, 85% to 95% seen once, with around 0.57% in the top ten. Here the sequenced sample was peripheral blood, taken on day 0 of AZD1222 vaccination. The origin of the receptors is an adult in good health.

The genes are TRBV9 and TRBJ2-1; 13 nucleotides line up with TRBD2. This CDR3 contains 16 residues. Per the germline V gene, CDR1 is SGDLS and CDR2 is YYNGEE. The junction had 3 bases not matched to a gene; V was cut back by 4 bases and J by 2 bases. The CDR3 sequence is CASSTGLAGAYNEQFF. The CDR3 bases are TGTGCCAGCAGCACCGGACTAGCGGGAGCCTACAATGAGCAGTTCTTC. The entire variable domain, with the rest obtained from reference TRBV9 and TRBJ2-1, is as follows: DSGVTQTPKHLITATGQRVTLRCSPRSGDLSVYWYQQSLDQGLQFLIQYYNGEERAKGNILERFSAQQFPDLHSELNLSSLELGDSALYFCASSTGLAGAYNEQFFGPGTRLTVL.

This clone was seen a single time. V gene TRBV25-1 combines with J gene TRBJ2-1; 10 bases align to TRBD2. The CDR3 sequence is 16 residues long. From germline, CDR1 is MGHDK and CDR2 SYGVNS. The ends lost 3 bases at V and 4 bases at J; junction bases unmatched: 6. The CDR3 DNA reads TGTGCCAGCAGTGAGCCCGGGACTAGCGAGTACAATGAGCAGTTCTTC. This codes for CASSEPGTSEYNEQFF. Together with reference TRBV25-1 and TRBJ2-1, the CDR3 gives the full variable domain: EADIYQTPRYLVIGTGKKITLECSQTMGHDKMYWYQQDPGMELHLIHYSYGVNSTEKGDLSSESTVSRIRTEHFPLTLESARPSHTSQYLCASSEPGTSEYNEQFFGPGTRLTVL.

The chain carries TRBV18 and TRBJ1-3, with a possible D match to TRBD1 (6 bases). The V end lost 4 bases, the J end lost 5 bases, and 12 bases lay between the germline ends. CDR3 size: 14 residues. The germline V gene encodes CDR1 KGHSH and CDR2 LQKENI. CDR3 coding DNA: TGTGCCAGCTCACGGGGAACAGGGAGAAACACCATATATTTT. The encoded protein is CASSRGTGRNTIYF.

The J gene is TRBJ2-7, the V gene TRBV7-8; possibly TRBD1 for D (6 bases). Trimming removed 5 bases from V and 3 bases from J, with 11 bases in between. This CDR3 contains 13 residues. Germline V lookup: CDR1 SGHVS, CDR2 FQNEAQ. In DNA, the CDR3 is TGTGCCAGCAGCCGGACAGTTAACTACGAGCAGTACTTC. It specifies CASSRTVNYEQYF.

The chain uses TRBV28 and TRBJ1-4, with no clear D. V lost 7 bases, J lost 2 bases, and 8 bases lay in between. The CDR3 consists of 13 residues. From germline, CDR1 is MDHEN and CDR2 SYDVKM. This CDR3 is CASTSVTNEKLFF. The CDR3 DNA reads as TGTGCCAGCACGTCGGTTACTAATGAAAAACTGTTTTTT.

V gene TRBV7-9 combines with J gene TRBJ2-2; 8 bases line up with TRBD1. V gave up 1 base and J gave up 5 bases; unmatched junction bases: 0. CDR1 SEHNR and CDR2 FQNEAQ come from the germline V gene (reference sequence). CDR3 length: 14 residues. The CDR3 protein is CASSLGQGTGELFF. In DNA, the CDR3 is TGTGCCAGCAGCTTAGGACAGGGGACCGGGGAGCTGTTTTTT.

J is TRBJ2-7 and V is TRBV7-2, with D possibly being TRBD1 (5 bases). V lost 1 base and J 2 bases, leaving 12 bases between the germline ends. CDR3 size: 15 residues. The V gene's germline CDR1 is SGHTA and CDR2 FQGNSA. This chain's CDR3 is CASSLVPGNTYEQYF. CDR3 coding DNA: TGTGCCAGCAGCTTAGTGCCAGGGAATACCTACGAGCAGTACTTC.

V is TRBV10-2 and J is TRBJ2-3; D remains unclear. The V end was cut by 2 bases, the J end by 1 base, with 10 bases between. The CDR3 runs 15 residues. Germline V gene data show CDR1 as WSHSY and CDR2 as SAAADI. CDR3 sequence (DNA): TGCGCCAGCAGTGAGCCACGACGGGGCACAGATACGCAGTATTTT. It specifies CASSEPRRGTDTQYF.

The CDR3: CSVRYGGTGELFF. DNA of the CDR3: TGCAGCGTCCGGTACGGTGGGACCGGGGAGCTGTTTTTT. This chain connects TRBV29-1 to TRBJ2-2; no definite D call. Germline V gives CDR1 SQVTM, CDR2 ANQGSEA. V was clipped by 6 bases and J by 5 bases, with 13 bases between them. This CDR3 spans 13 amino acids.

The DNA for the CDR3 is TGCAGTGCTAGCGGGTTCTACGAGCAGTACTTC. It encodes CSASGFYEQYF. This chain connects TRBV20-1 to TRBJ2-7, with D unclear. Between the trimmed V and J ends, which lost 3 bases and 3 bases, there was a span of 6 bases. In germline, CDR1 is DFQATT, CDR2 SNEGSKA (reference sequence). The CDR3 is made up of 11 amino acids.

This chain connects TRBV12-3 or TRBV12-4 to TRBJ2-7, with 10 bases that match TRBD1. J lost 5 bases, V lost 7 bases, and 5 bases had no gene match. This CDR3 has 13 residues. The CDR3 sequence: CASMGQGTHEQYF. For the CDR3, the DNA is TGTGCCAGCATGGGACAGGGGACGCACGAGCAGTACTTC.

The chain joins TRBV3-1 (or the pseudogene TRBV3-2) to TRBJ2-3; 8 bases line up with TRBD2. V lost 7 bases to trimming and J lost 3 bases; unmatched junction nucleotides: 6. Germline V gene lookup returns CDR1 LGHDT and CDR2 YNNKEL (reference sequence). The length of the CDR3 is 14 residues. The CDR3 nucleotides read TGTGCCAGCAACGAGGCGGGAGGAACAGATACGCAGTATTTT. This codes for CASNEAGGTDTQYF.

V gene TRBV5-1 combines with J gene TRBJ2-2; the D call may be TRBD1 or TRBD2 (5 bases each). The CDR3 has 16 residues. V dropped 2 bases and J dropped 2 bases, with 13 bases sitting between them. Germline V CDR1 and CDR2: SGHRS, YFSETQ. CDR3 residues: CASSLHGTVNTGELFF. Written as DNA, the CDR3 is TGCGCCAGCAGCTTACACGGGACCGTTAACACCGGGGAGCTGTTTTTT.

The genes are TRBV6-2 or TRBV6-3 and TRBJ2-5; TRBD2 matches at 14 bases. V lost 2 bases and J lost 5; bases outside the gene matches: 16. From germline, CDR1 is MNHEY and CDR2 SVGEGT. This CDR3 comprises 20 residues. CDR3 in amino acids: CASSYPPGTSGGDPGETQYF. The DNA of the CDR3 is TGTGCCAGCAGTTACCCACCGGGGACTAGCGGGGGCGACCCGGGGGAGACCCAGTACTTC.

CDR3 nucleotides: TGTGCCAGTAGTGACGGGAGACACCCTAATGAAAAACTGTTTTTT. Its translation: CASSDGRHPNEKLFF. The V gene is TRBV19, the J gene TRBJ1-4, with D unresolved. The CDR3 spans 15 residues. Germline CDR1 LNHDA, CDR2 SQIVND (reference sequence). With 5 bases removed from V and 3 bases from J, the gap between germline ends came to 13 bases.

The chain is built from TRBV2 and TRBJ2-5, with TRBD1 matching over 8 bases. CDR3 length: 15 residues. The V gene's germline CDR1 is SNHLY and CDR2 FYNNEI. The junction had 5 bases not matched to a gene; V was cut back by 1 base and J by 4 bases. CDR3 protein: CASSEGTGMGETQYF. The DNA for the CDR3 is TGTGCCAGCAGTGAAGGGACAGGGATGGGAGAGACCCAGTACTTC.

This clone was counted once. This chain connects TRBV5-1 to TRBJ2-1; maybe TRBD2 (6 bases). The germline gives CDR1 SGHRS, CDR2 YFSETQ. The CDR3 consists of 15 residues. Trimming took 4 bases from V and 6 from J, leaving 17 bases between them. The CDR3 bases are TGCGCCAGCAGCCCGGGACTCCCACCCGGCAATGAGCAGTTCTTC. This gives the protein CASSPGLPPGNEQFF. The variable domain in full, with the rest retrieved from reference TRBV5-1 and TRBJ2-1, is KAGVTQTPRYLIKTRGQQVTLSCSPISGHRSVSWYQQTPGQGLQFLFEYFSETQRNKGNFPGRFSGRQFSNSRSEMNVSTLELGDSALYLCASSPGLPPGNEQFFGPGTRLTVL.

In its sample, this clone was seen once. CDR3 loop: CASSRDMSGANEQFF. CDR3 sequence (DNA): TGTGCCAGCAGCCGTGATATGAGCGGGGCCAATGAGCAGTTCTTC. The chain couples TRBV11-2 to TRBJ2-1, with 7 bases identical to TRBD2. CDR3 size: 15 residues. With 5 bases clipped from V and 6 bases from J, the junction kept 10 bases outside the gene matches. CDR1 and CDR2 (germline): SGHAT, FQNNGV.

V and J are TRBV29-1 and TRBJ1-2; 9 positions agree with TRBD1. CDR1 and CDR2 (germline): SQVTM, ANQGSEA. After removal of 6 bases from V and 8 bases from J, the junction contained 7 bases not matched to a gene. The CDR3 is 12 residues long. CDR3 nucleotides: TGCAGCGTGAACGGACAGGGGCAGGGCTACACCTTC. This sequence encodes CSVNGQGQGYTF.

CDR3 in DNA: TGCGCCAGCAGCCTAAATCCGACAGGGCGCACTGAAGCTTTCTTT. It translates to CASSLNPTGRTEAFF. The V and J genes are TRBV4-3 and TRBJ1-1; TRBD1 agrees at 7 bases. Losses at the gene ends were 4 bases for V and 4 bases for J; bases not matched to a gene: 9. There are 15 residues in the CDR3. The germline V gene encodes CDR1 LGHNA and CDR2 YSLEER.

In its sample, this clone was seen once. This chain links TRBV7-2 with TRBJ1-2, with D perhaps TRBD1 (6 bases). Germline CDR1 SGHTA, CDR2 FQGNSA. The CDR3 covers 15 residues. V was trimmed by 5 bases and J by 2 bases, leaving 15 bases between them. The CDR3 region has the DNA TGTGCCAGCAGCCGTCCGGCAGGGGCCAACTATGGCTACACCTTC. Amino acids: CASSRPAGANYGYTF.

The J gene is TRBJ1-2, the V gene TRBV28; the match to TRBD1 covers 9 bases. The CDR3 totals 16 residues. Germline trimming cut 1 base from V and 1 base from J; bases unmatched to any gene: 4. From germline, CDR1 is MDHEN and CDR2 SYDVKM. CDR3 sequence: CASSLYGTGFNYGYTF. The DNA for the CDR3 is TGTGCCAGCAGTTTATACGGGACAGGGTTTAACTATGGCTACACCTTC.